Listed here are 15 T cell receptor beta chains from one sample, sequenced in a study of cytomegalovirus exposure and HLA in healthy donors. The PCR contained 60 Vbeta and 13 Jbeta primers. Produced via immunoSEQ multiplex PCR; TCRdb's table is partial and in-frame only. The sample yields about 140,000 clones, 73% seen once. The sequencing input was PBMCs. These receptor sequences come from a woman aged 40 to 50 in good health and CMV-seronegative.

V gene TRBV5-8 combines with J gene TRBJ2-6, with D uncertain. Trimming left V 4 bases short and J 0 bases short, with 8 bases between. CDR1 is SGHTS, CDR2 YDEGEE, per germline. CDR3 length: 15 residues. The CDR3 loop is CASSDISSGANVLTF. The CDR3 DNA follows: TGTGCCAGCAGCGACATAAGCTCTGGGGCCAACGTCCTGACTTTC.

The rearrangement joins TRBV9 to TRBJ1-6, with D hard to call. Trimming pared 0 bases from V and 7 bases from J, leaving 8 bases between. Germline V gene data show CDR1 as SGDLS and CDR2 as YYNGEE. The CDR3 is made up of 14 amino acids. The CDR3 DNA sequence: TGTGCCAGCAGCGTAGAGAGCGGGAATTCACCCCTCCACTTT. This encodes CASSVESGNSPLHF.

CDR3 loop: CASSEIGVSGNTIYF. CDR3 sequence (DNA): TGTGCCAGCAGTGAAATCGGGGTCTCTGGAAACACCATATATTTT. The chain employs TRBV2 and TRBJ1-3; no clear D gene. CDR1 is SNHLY and CDR2 is FYNNEI in the germline V gene. The CDR3 runs 15 residues. V lost 2 bases, J lost 0 bases, and 8 bases lay in between.

The gene calls are TRBV28 and TRBJ2-1; TRBD2 matches at 7 bases. The CDR3 loop spans 18 amino acids. V gave up 2 bases and J gave up 5 bases; unmatched junction bases: 15. Germline CDR1 and CDR2: MDHEN and SYDVKM. The chain's CDR3 is CASSLPPWGKRGDNEQFF. For the CDR3, the DNA is TGTGCCAGCAGTTTACCCCCGTGGGGGAAGCGGGGCGACAATGAGCAGTTCTTC.

The table lists this clone with a count of one. J is TRBJ1-1 and V is TRBV19; D may be TRBD1 (5 bases). The germline gives CDR1 LNHDA, CDR2 SQIVND (reference sequence). Trimming took off 5 bases at V and 4 bases at J, with 23 bases between the two ends. The CDR3 runs 17 residues. In nucleotides, the CDR3 is TGTGCCAGTAGTTTACGGCGGGGGAGAGGGACCTCCACTGAAGCTTTCTTT. It translates to CASSLRRGRGTSTEAFF. Variable domain in full (rest from reference TRBV19 and TRBJ1-1): DGGITQSPKYLFRKEGQNVTLSCEQNLNHDAMYWYRQDPGQGLRLIYYSQIVNDFQKGDIAEGYSVSREKKESFPLTVTSAQKNPTAFYLCASSLRRGRGTSTEAFFGQGTRLTVV.

The sample holds a few counts of this clone. The chain combines TRBV11-3 with TRBJ2-3; maybe TRBD2 (6 bases). Trimming stripped 5 bases from V and 5 bases from J, with 11 bases between. Germline lookup yields CDR1 SGHNT and CDR2 YENEEA. This CDR3 is built from 13 residues. The CDR3 here is CASSVGTLDTQYF. Written as DNA, the CDR3 is TGTGCCAGCAGCGTAGGGACTCTAGATACGCAGTATTTT. Full variable domain (outside the CDR3, taken from reference TRBV11-3 and TRBJ2-3): EAGVVQSPRYKIIEKKQPVAFWCNPISGHNTLYWYLQNLGQGPELLIRYENEEAVDDSQLPKDRFSAERLKGVDSTLKIQPAELGDSAVYLCASSVGTLDTQYFGPGTRLTVL.

The chain employs TRBV4-2 and TRBJ1-3, with D possibly being TRBD1 (5 bases). This CDR3 region has 15 residues. Looked up from germline, CDR1 is LGHNA and CDR2 is YNFKEQ. Between the trimmed V and J ends, which lost 0 bases and 3 bases, there was a span of 9 bases. The CDR3 spells CASSQEGHNGNTIYF. CDR3 bases: TGTGCCAGCAGCCAAGAGGGGCATAATGGAAACACCATATATTTT.

The V call is TRBV2, the J call TRBJ1-2; D is perhaps TRBD1 (5 bases). This CDR3 comprises 13 residues. The ends were cut back, 2 bases at V and 2 bases at J, with 6 bases in the middle. Looked up from germline, CDR1 is SNHLY and CDR2 is FYNNEI. CDR3 in amino acids: CASSENRNYGYTF. The CDR3 nucleotides read TGTGCCAGCAGTGAAAACAGGAACTATGGCTACACCTTC.

This clone was recorded a few times. The chain couples TRBV27 to TRBJ1-5; 7 bases are shared with TRBD1. The CDR3 sequence is 14 residues long. The germline gives CDR1 MNHEY, CDR2 SMNVEV (reference sequence). Trimming cost V 5 bases and J 6 bases; bases outside gene matches: 7. The CDR3 DNA reads TGTGCCAGCAGTCCGGGACAGTCTGGTCAGCCCCAGCATTTT. Protein sequence: CASSPGQSGQPQHF.

This clone is a singleton in its sample. The gene calls are TRBV2 and TRBJ2-1, with a weak D call TRBD1 (6 bases). CDR3 length: 14 amino acids. V gave up 4 bases and J gave up 5 bases, with 12 bases separating them. Germline-derived CDR1 and CDR2 are SNHLY and FYNNEI. The CDR3 DNA reads TGTGCCAGCAGTGGGCAGGGGATCAACAATGAGCAGTTCTTC. It codes for CASSGQGINNEQFF. Based on the CDR3 plus reference TRBV2 and TRBJ2-1, the full variable domain is EPEVTQTPSHQVTQMGQEVILRCVPISNHLYFYWYRQILGQKVEFLVSFYNNEISEKSEIFDDQFSVERPDGSNFTLKIRSTKLEDSAMYFCASSGQGINNEQFFGPGTRLTVL.

This chain connects TRBV7-9 to TRBJ1-1; D remains unclear. Trimming removed 1 base at V and 1 base at J, with 4 bases between. Germline V lookup: CDR1 SEHNR, CDR2 FQNEAQ (reference sequence). This CDR3 is 13 amino acids long. The CDR3 protein is CASSLGQNTEAFF. Here the CDR3 DNA reads TGTGCCAGCAGCTTAGGACAGAACACTGAAGCTTTCTTT.

About this clone: This same CDR3 is encoded by further DNA sequences in the sample. The chain employs TRBV2 and TRBJ1-6; 10 bases match TRBD1. The length of the CDR3 is 15 residues. V lost 6 bases and J lost 7; bases outside the gene matches: 6. The germline V gene has CDR1 SNHLY and CDR2 FYNNEI. The CDR3 loop is CASRPGTGENSPLHF. In DNA, the CDR3 is TGTGCCAGCAGGCCCGGGACAGGGGAGAATTCACCCCTCCACTTT.

This chain connects TRBV6-5 to TRBJ1-2; a weak D match, TRBD1 (6 bases). The ends were cut back, 0 bases at V and 2 bases at J, with 7 bases in the middle. This CDR3 contains 14 residues. Looked up from germline, CDR1 is MNHEY and CDR2 is SVGAGI. This chain's CDR3 is CASSYSDRNYGYTF. The CDR3 region has the DNA TGTGCCAGCAGTTACTCGGACAGAAACTATGGCTACACCTTC.

This chain joins TRBV5-1 and TRBJ1-1, with D possibly being TRBD1 (5 bases). V lost 7 bases and J lost 8, with 21 bases in between. Germline-derived CDR1 and CDR2 are SGHRS and YFSETQ. This CDR3 contains 14 residues. CDR3 DNA: TGCGCCAGCCGGGGGGAGCCCGAGATTTGGGAAGCTTTCTTT. Translated: CASRGEPEIWEAFF.

This clone turned up a few times. This rearrangement joins TRBV25-1 to TRBJ2-1; tentatively, D is TRBD2 (6 bases). The CDR3 spans 12 residues. Germline V gives CDR1 MGHDK, CDR2 SYGVNS. V was shortened by 10 bases and J by 8 bases, with 15 bases between the two germline ends. CDR3 amino acids: CATAEGRDEQFF. CDR3 nucleotides: TGTGCCACCGCGGAGGGTAGGGATGAGCAGTTCTTC.